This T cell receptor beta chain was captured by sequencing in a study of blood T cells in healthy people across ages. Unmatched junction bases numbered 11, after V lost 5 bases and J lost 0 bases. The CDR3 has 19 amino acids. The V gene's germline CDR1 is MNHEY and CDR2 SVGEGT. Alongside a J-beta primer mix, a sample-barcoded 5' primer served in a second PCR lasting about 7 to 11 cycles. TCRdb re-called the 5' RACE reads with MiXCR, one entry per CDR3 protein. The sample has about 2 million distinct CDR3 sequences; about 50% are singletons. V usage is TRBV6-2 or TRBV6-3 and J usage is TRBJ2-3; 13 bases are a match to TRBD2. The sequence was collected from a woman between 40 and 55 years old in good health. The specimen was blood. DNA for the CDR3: TGTGCCAGCAGTGGAAACGGACTAGCGGGGGATCCTAGCACAGATACGCAGTATTTT. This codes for CASSGNGLAGDPSTDTQYF.